This is a list of T cell receptor beta chains from one sample in a study of T cell responses to AZD1222 COVID-19 vaccine. Libraries were prepared by immunoSEQ multiplex PCR; TCRdb keeps only in-frame clonotypes and omits some of them. The data show about 150,000 clones, more than 80% seen once. The input for sequencing was peripheral blood, taken on day 0 of AZD1222 vaccination. The source is an adult in good health. CDR3s include the opening cysteine and the closing phenylalanine or tryptophan. Each record gives: clone size, D gene, J gene, V gene, CDR3 protein, CDR3 DNA. The D gene is left open where the match is weak. Not all rows give a size; the values are once, few, many and, for expanded clones, a class.

abundance: NA
d_gene: NA
j_gene: TRBJ1-1
v_gene: TRBV5-1
CDR3aa: CASSLGTLNTEAFF
CDR3nt: TGCGCCAGCAGCTTGGGGACACTTAACACTGAAGCTTTCTTT

abundance: NA
d_gene: NA
j_gene: TRBJ1-2
v_gene: TRBV30
CDR3aa: CAWTLRGLSNYGYTF
CDR3nt: TGTGCCTGGACCTTACGGGGGCTAAGTAACTATGGCTACACCTTC

abundance: NA
d_gene: NA
j_gene: TRBJ1-2
v_gene: TRBV28
CDR3aa: CASSPSNYGYTF
CDR3nt: TGTGCCAGCAGTCCCTCTAACTATGGCTACACCTTC

abundance: NA
d_gene: NA
j_gene: TRBJ2-1
v_gene: TRBV29-1
CDR3aa: CSSWTGFANEQFF
CDR3nt: TGCAGCTCTTGGACTGGCTTCGCCAATGAGCAGTTCTTC

abundance: medium-sized
d_gene: NA
j_gene: TRBJ2-1
v_gene: TRBV5-4
CDR3aa: CASSLEVSGEEFF
CDR3nt: TGTGCCAGCAGCTTGGAAGTATCAGGTGAGGAGTTCTTC

abundance: NA
d_gene: NA
j_gene: TRBJ1-5
v_gene: TRBV28
CDR3aa: CASSPGIPYSNQPQHF
CDR3nt: TGTGCCAGCAGCCCCGGGATCCCGTATAGCAATCAGCCCCAGCATTTT

abundance: NA
d_gene: NA
j_gene: TRBJ1-3
v_gene: TRBV18
CDR3aa: CASSPRNGRGTSGNTIYF
CDR3nt: TGTGCCAGCTCACCGCGTAACGGCAGGGGAACCTCTGGAAACACCATATATTTT

abundance: NA
d_gene: NA
j_gene: TRBJ1-2
v_gene: TRBV6-5
CDR3aa: CASSSDRVYGYTF
CDR3nt: TGTGCCAGCAGTTCAGATAGGGTCTATGGCTACACCTTC

abundance: NA
d_gene: NA
j_gene: TRBJ1-6
v_gene: TRBV30
CDR3aa: CAWRQGGSYNSPLHF
CDR3nt: TGTGCCTGGAGACAGGGTGGATCCTATAATTCACCCCTCCACTTT

abundance: NA
d_gene: TRBD1
j_gene: TRBJ1-2
v_gene: TRBV7-3
CDR3aa: CASSPSSGGASYGYTF
CDR3nt: TGTGCCAGCAGCCCATCGTCAGGGGGCGCATCCTATGGCTACACCTTC

abundance: NA
d_gene: NA
j_gene: TRBJ1-2
v_gene: TRBV11-2
CDR3aa: CASSLGLLVKPTYGYTF
CDR3nt: TGTGCCAGCAGCTTAGGGCTTTTGGTAAAGCCCACTTATGGCTACACCTTC

abundance: NA
d_gene: NA
j_gene: TRBJ1-5
v_gene: TRBV6-1
CDR3aa: CASSERGSTQHF
CDR3nt: TGTGCCAGCAGTGAACGAGGGTCGACCCAGCATTTT

abundance: NA
d_gene: NA
j_gene: TRBJ1-1
v_gene: TRBV30
CDR3aa: CAWSRQGNTEAFF
CDR3nt: TGTGCCTGGAGTCGGCAGGGGAACACTGAAGCTTTCTTT

abundance: NA
d_gene: TRBD1
j_gene: TRBJ1-5
v_gene: TRBV19
CDR3aa: CASRGTESNQPQHF
CDR3nt: TGTGCCAGTAGGGGGACAGAGAGCAATCAGCCCCAGCATTTT

abundance: NA
d_gene: NA
j_gene: TRBJ2-7
v_gene: TRBV27
CDR3aa: CASSVPGKGYEQYF
CDR3nt: TGTGCCAGCAGTGTACCAGGGAAGGGCTACGAGCAGTACTTC

abundance: NA
d_gene: NA
j_gene: TRBJ1-2
v_gene: TRBV2
CDR3aa: CASNLEGDYGYTF
CDR3nt: TGTGCCAGCAATTTGGAGGGAGACTATGGCTACACCTTC

abundance: NA
d_gene: TRBD2
j_gene: TRBJ2-1
v_gene: TRBV28
CDR3aa: CASSGSGGDYNEQFF
CDR3nt: TGTGCCAGCAGTGGTAGCGGGGGTGATTACAATGAGCAGTTCTTC

abundance: NA
d_gene: NA
j_gene: TRBJ1-1
v_gene: TRBV18
CDR3aa: CASHRKENTEAFF
CDR3nt: TGTGCCAGTCACCGAAAGGAGAACACTGAAGCTTTCTTT

abundance: NA
d_gene: NA
j_gene: TRBJ2-7
v_gene: TRBV6-5
CDR3aa: CASGRDISYEQYF
CDR3nt: TGTGCCAGCGGAAGGGACATCTCCTACGAGCAGTACTTC

abundance: NA
d_gene: NA
j_gene: TRBJ1-2
v_gene: TRBV29-1
CDR3aa: CSSSFGANYGYTF
CDR3nt: TGCAGCTCCTCGTTCGGTGCTAACTATGGCTACACCTTC

abundance: NA
d_gene: NA
j_gene: TRBJ1-1
v_gene: TRBV28
CDR3aa: CASSLPSQGDTEAFF
CDR3nt: TGTGCCAGCAGTTTACCTTCCCAAGGGGACACTGAAGCTTTCTTT

abundance: NA
d_gene: TRBD1
j_gene: TRBJ1-2
v_gene: TRBV28
CDR3aa: CASSHPLYRDRGNYGYTF
CDR3nt: TGTGCCAGCAGTCACCCTCTATACCGGGACAGGGGTAACTATGGCTACACCTTC

abundance: NA
d_gene: TRBD1
j_gene: TRBJ1-2
v_gene: TRBV5-1
CDR3aa: CASSMSGRGDGYTF
CDR3nt: TGCGCCAGCAGCATGTCGGGCAGGGGGGATGGCTACACCTTC

abundance: NA
d_gene: TRBD1
j_gene: TRBJ1-2
v_gene: TRBV7-9
CDR3aa: CASSMSDRGGGYTF
CDR3nt: TGTGCCAGCAGCATGTCGGACAGGGGAGGTGGCTACACCTTC

abundance: NA
d_gene: NA
j_gene: TRBJ1-1
v_gene: TRBV5-8
CDR3aa: CASSPWGVGTEAFF
CDR3nt: TGTGCCAGCAGCCCCTGGGGTGTCGGCACTGAAGCTTTCTTT

abundance: NA
d_gene: NA
j_gene: TRBJ2-2
v_gene: TRBV16
CDR3aa: CASSQSISGELFF
CDR3nt: TGTGCCAGCAGCCAATCGATCTCCGGGGAGCTGTTTTTT

abundance: NA
d_gene: TRBD1
j_gene: TRBJ2-7
v_gene: TRBV27
CDR3aa: CASSSTDRVKSYEQYF
CDR3nt: TGTGCCAGCAGTTCCACGGACAGGGTAAAGTCCTACGAGCAGTACTTC

abundance: NA
d_gene: TRBD1
j_gene: TRBJ1-5
v_gene: TRBV2
CDR3aa: CASMGQGRSNQPQHF
CDR3nt: TGTGCCAGCATGGGACAGGGAAGGAGCAATCAGCCCCAGCATTTT

abundance: NA
d_gene: TRBD1
j_gene: TRBJ1-1
v_gene: TRBV28
CDR3aa: CASRQDRAYPRNTEAFF
CDR3nt: TGTGCCAGCAGACAGGACAGGGCATATCCACGTAACACTGAAGCTTTCTTT

abundance: NA
d_gene: NA
j_gene: TRBJ2-7
v_gene: TRBV21-1
CDR3aa: CASSKILGRASYEQYF
CDR3nt: TGTGCCAGCAGTAAAATTCTGGGCAGGGCCTCCTACGAGCAGTACTTC

abundance: NA
d_gene: NA
j_gene: TRBJ2-7
v_gene: TRBV19
CDR3aa: CASSIRTQGEQYF
CDR3nt: TGTGCCAGTAGTATTAGGACCCAGGGGGAGCAGTACTTC

abundance: NA
d_gene: NA
j_gene: TRBJ2-6
v_gene: TRBV14
CDR3aa: CASSQYSTLGGANVLTF
CDR3nt: TGTGCCAGCAGCCAATATTCGACTTTAGGCGGGGCCAACGTCCTGACTTTC

abundance: NA
d_gene: NA
j_gene: TRBJ1-1
v_gene: TRBV4-1
CDR3aa: CASSGPTEAFF
CDR3nt: TGCGCCAGCAGCGGGCCCACTGAAGCTTTCTTT

abundance: NA
d_gene: NA
j_gene: TRBJ1-4
v_gene: TRBV5-1
CDR3aa: CASSPGTTNEKLFF
CDR3nt: TGCGCCAGCAGCCCCGGAACAACTAATGAAAAACTGTTTTTT

abundance: NA
d_gene: TRBD1
j_gene: TRBJ1-1
v_gene: TRBV6-5
CDR3aa: CASIGTASRTEAFF
CDR3nt: TGTGCCAGCATCGGGACAGCCTCTCGTACTGAAGCTTTCTTT

abundance: NA
d_gene: TRBD1
j_gene: TRBJ1-2
v_gene: TRBV5-1
CDR3aa: CASSFATGEGYTF
CDR3nt: TGCGCCAGCAGCTTTGCGACAGGGGAGGGCTACACCTTC

abundance: NA
d_gene: NA
j_gene: TRBJ1-2
v_gene: TRBV19
CDR3aa: CASMAGLTNYGYTF
CDR3nt: TGTGCCAGTATGGCAGGACTTACTAACTATGGCTACACCTTC

abundance: NA
d_gene: TRBD1
j_gene: TRBJ2-5
v_gene: TRBV28
CDR3aa: CASSAAGGIETQYF
CDR3nt: TGTGCCAGCAGCGCTGCAGGGGGCATAGAGACCCAGTACTTC

abundance: NA
d_gene: NA
j_gene: TRBJ1-6
v_gene: TRBV19
CDR3aa: CASRSRSGATNSPLHF
CDR3nt: TGTGCCAGTAGATCTAGATCCGGGGCAACTAATTCACCCCTCCACTTT

abundance: NA
d_gene: NA
j_gene: TRBJ1-2
v_gene: TRBV30
CDR3aa: CASAPQGGYTF
CDR3nt: TGTGCCTCTGCCCCCCAGGGTGGCTACACCTTC

abundance: NA
d_gene: TRBD1
j_gene: TRBJ2-7
v_gene: TRBV27
CDR3aa: CASSLGQLYEQYF
CDR3nt: TGTGCCAGCAGTTTGGGACAGCTGTACGAGCAGTACTTC

abundance: NA
d_gene: TRBD2
j_gene: TRBJ2-3
v_gene: TRBV10-3
CDR3aa: CAISPGGEGQYF
CDR3nt: TGTGCCATCAGCCCTGGAGGGGAGGGGCAGTATTTT

abundance: NA
d_gene: NA
j_gene: TRBJ1-2
v_gene: TRBV28
CDR3aa: CASSRTNYGYTF
CDR3nt: TGTGCCAGCAGTAGAACTAACTATGGCTACACCTTC

abundance: NA
d_gene: TRBD1
j_gene: TRBJ2-1
v_gene: TRBV5-1
CDR3aa: CASGDRTGSNEQFF
CDR3nt: TGCGCCAGCGGCGATAGGACAGGGTCGAATGAGCAGTTCTTC

abundance: NA
d_gene: NA
j_gene: TRBJ2-1
v_gene: TRBV19
CDR3aa: CASSRGSEQFF
CDR3nt: TGTGCCAGTAGTCGTGGGAGTGAGCAGTTCTTC

abundance: NA
d_gene: NA
j_gene: TRBJ1-5
v_gene: TRBV19
CDR3aa: CASSTQVHQPQHF
CDR3nt: TGTGCCAGTAGTACCCAGGTTCATCAGCCCCAGCATTTT

abundance: NA
d_gene: TRBD2
j_gene: TRBJ2-7
v_gene: TRBV5-8
CDR3aa: CASSLEVLAGGYEQYF
CDR3nt: TGTGCCAGCAGCTTGGAAGTACTAGCGGGGGGATACGAGCAGTACTTC

abundance: NA
d_gene: NA
j_gene: TRBJ1-6
v_gene: TRBV27
CDR3aa: CASRPRDTGLFHF
CDR3nt: TGTGCCAGCAGACCGAGGGACACGGGGTTATTCCACTTT

abundance: NA
d_gene: TRBD1
j_gene: TRBJ1-3
v_gene: TRBV19
CDR3aa: CASSDRVLISGNTIYF
CDR3nt: TGTGCCAGTAGTGACAGGGTCCTCATCTCTGGAAACACCATATATTTT

abundance: NA
d_gene: NA
j_gene: TRBJ2-7
v_gene: TRBV9
CDR3aa: CASSKGPLFEQYF
CDR3nt: TGTGCCAGCAGCAAAGGTCCTTTATTCGAGCAGTACTTC

abundance: NA
d_gene: NA
j_gene: TRBJ2-7
v_gene: TRBV5-1
CDR3aa: CASSSNQGYPYEQYF
CDR3nt: TGCGCCAGCAGCTCTAACCAGGGGTATCCCTACGAGCAGTACTTC

abundance: once
d_gene: NA
j_gene: TRBJ1-2
v_gene: TRBV28
CDR3aa: CGASSNYGYTF
CDR3nt: TGTGGCGCCAGCTCTAACTATGGCTACACCTTC